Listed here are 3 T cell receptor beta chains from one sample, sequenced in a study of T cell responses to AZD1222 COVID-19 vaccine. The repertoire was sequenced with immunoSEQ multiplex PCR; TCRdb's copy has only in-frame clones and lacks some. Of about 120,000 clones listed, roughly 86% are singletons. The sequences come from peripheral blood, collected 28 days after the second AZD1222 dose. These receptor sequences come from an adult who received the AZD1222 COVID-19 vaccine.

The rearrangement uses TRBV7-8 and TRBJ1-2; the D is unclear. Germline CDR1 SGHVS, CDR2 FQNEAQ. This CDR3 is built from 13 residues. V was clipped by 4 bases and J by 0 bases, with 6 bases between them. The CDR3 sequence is CASSSQANYGYTF. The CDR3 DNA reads TGTGCCAGCAGCTCCCAAGCTAACTATGGCTACACCTTC.

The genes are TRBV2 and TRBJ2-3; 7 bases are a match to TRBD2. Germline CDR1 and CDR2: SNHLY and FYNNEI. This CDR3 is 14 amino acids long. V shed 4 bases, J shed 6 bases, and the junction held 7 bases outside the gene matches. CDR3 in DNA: TGTGCCAGCAGTGCTTTTGCGGGAGCCGATACGCAGTATTTT. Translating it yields CASSAFAGADTQYF.

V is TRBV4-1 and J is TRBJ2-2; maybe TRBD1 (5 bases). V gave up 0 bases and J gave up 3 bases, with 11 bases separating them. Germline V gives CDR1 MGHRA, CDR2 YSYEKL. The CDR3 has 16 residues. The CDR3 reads CASSQDRQGHTGELFF. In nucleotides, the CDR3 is TGCGCCAGCAGCCAAGATCGGCAGGGTCACACCGGGGAGCTGTTTTTT.